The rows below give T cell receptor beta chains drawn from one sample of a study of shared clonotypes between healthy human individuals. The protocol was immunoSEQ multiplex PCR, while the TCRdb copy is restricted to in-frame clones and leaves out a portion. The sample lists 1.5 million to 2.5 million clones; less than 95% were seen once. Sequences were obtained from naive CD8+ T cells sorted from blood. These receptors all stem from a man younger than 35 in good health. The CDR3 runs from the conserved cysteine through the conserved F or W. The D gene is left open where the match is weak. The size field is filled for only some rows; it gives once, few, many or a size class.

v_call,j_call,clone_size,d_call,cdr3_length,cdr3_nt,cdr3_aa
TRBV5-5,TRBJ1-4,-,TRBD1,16,TGTGCCAGCAGTTCTCCGGACAGGGAGGCTAATGAAAAACTGTTTTTT,CASSSPDREANEKLFF
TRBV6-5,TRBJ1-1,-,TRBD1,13,TGTGCCAGCAGTTACGCCGAAGGGGACAGGGCTTTCTTT,CASSYAEGDRAFF
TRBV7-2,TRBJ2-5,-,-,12,TGTGCCAGCAGTGGGTCCCTGGAGACCCAGTACTTC,CASSGSLETQYF
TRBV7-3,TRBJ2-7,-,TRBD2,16,TGTGCCAGCAGCCGGACTAGCGGGAGTTCGTTCTACGAGCAGTACTTC,CASSRTSGSSFYEQYF
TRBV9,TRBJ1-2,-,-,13,TGTGCCAGCAGCGTAGATGACTACTATGGCTACACCTTC,CASSVDDYYGYTF
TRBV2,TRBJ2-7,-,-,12,TGTGCCAGCAGGACCCGGATCTACGAGCAGTACTTC,CASRTRIYEQYF
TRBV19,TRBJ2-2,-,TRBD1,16,TGTGCCAGTAGTATAGGACAGGGGTGGAACACCGGGGAGCTGTTTTTT,CASSIGQGWNTGELFF
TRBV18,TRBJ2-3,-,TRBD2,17,TGTGCCAGCTCACCATTTCAACTAGCGGGGGGGCAAGATACGCAGTATTTT,CASSPFQLAGGQDTQYF
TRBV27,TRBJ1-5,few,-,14,TGTGCCAGCAGCCCAATGGGTAGCAATCAGCCCCAGCATTTT,CASSPMGSNQPQHF
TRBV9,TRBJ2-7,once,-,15,TGTGCCAGCAGCGTAGGAGATGACAACTCCTACGAGCAGTACTTC,CASSVGDDNSYEQYF
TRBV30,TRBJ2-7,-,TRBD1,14,TGTGCCTGGAGCGCCGGGACAGGGTTCGACGAGCAGTACTTC,CAWSAGTGFDEQYF
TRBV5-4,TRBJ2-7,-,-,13,TGTGCCAGCAGCTTTCAAGGGGACTACGAGCAGTACTTC,CASSFQGDYEQYF
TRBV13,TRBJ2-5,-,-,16,TGTGCCAGCAGCTTAAGGGGCCATACCTTTCAAGAGACCCAGTACTTC,CASSLRGHTFQETQYF
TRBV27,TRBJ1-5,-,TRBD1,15,TGTGCCAGCAGGACAGGGGGCGCGTGGGCTCAGCCCCAGCATTTT,CASRTGGAWAQPQHF
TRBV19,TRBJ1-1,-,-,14,TGTGCCAGTAGTATAGGTCAGGGCGGCACTGAAGCTTTCTTT,CASSIGQGGTEAFF
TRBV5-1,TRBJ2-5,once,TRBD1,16,TGCGCCAGCAGCTTGGTTCCAGGGGGTGTTCTAGAGACCCAGTACTTC,CASSLVPGGVLETQYF
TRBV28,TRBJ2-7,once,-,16,TGTGCCAGCAGCCCACTCGACCGGGCCCTGGGGCACGAGCAGTACTTC,CASSPLDRALGHEQYF
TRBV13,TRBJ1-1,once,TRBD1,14,TGTGCCAGCAGCTTAGGGGGACAGCTCACTGAAGCTTTCTTT,CASSLGGQLTEAFF
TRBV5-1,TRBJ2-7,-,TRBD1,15,TGCGCCAGCAGCCCTCCGGACAGGGACCCCTACGAGCAGTACTTC,CASSPPDRDPYEQYF
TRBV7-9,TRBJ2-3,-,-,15,TGTGCCAGCAGCTGGAAAGCAACTAGCACAGATACGCAGTATTTT,CASSWKATSTDTQYF
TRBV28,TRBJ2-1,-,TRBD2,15,TGTGCCAGCACATCCCGGGGGGGGAGGGATAATGAGCAGTTCTTC,CASTSRGGRDNEQFF
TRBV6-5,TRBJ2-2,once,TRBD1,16,TGTGCCAGCAGTTTGGGGGGGACAGGGGTCACCGGGGAGCTGTTTTTT,CASSLGGTGVTGELFF
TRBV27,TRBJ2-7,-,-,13,TGTGCCAGCAGTTTAGGTCCGACCTACGAGCAGTACTTC,CASSLGPTYEQYF
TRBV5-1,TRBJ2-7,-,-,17,TGCGCCAGCAGCTTGGCACTAGCAGGAACTCCAAGTTACGAGCAGTACTTC,CASSLALAGTPSYEQYF
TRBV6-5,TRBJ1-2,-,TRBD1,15,TGTGCCAGCAGTTACGGGACAGGGACCAACTATGGCTACACCTTC,CASSYGTGTNYGYTF
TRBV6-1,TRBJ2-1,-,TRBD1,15,TGTGCCAGCAGTGATTGGGACAGGGGGAATACTGAGCAGTTCTTC,CASSDWDRGNTEQFF
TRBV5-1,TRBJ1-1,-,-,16,TGCGCCAGCAGTTCCGGGACGACGGGGTGGAACACTGAAGCTTTCTTT,CASSSGTTGWNTEAFF
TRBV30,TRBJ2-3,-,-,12,TGTGCCCTCAGGGAAGTTGCAGATACGCAGTATTTT,CALREVADTQYF